This T cell receptor (beta chain) was documented in a study of shared T cell receptors in the human thymus. The CDR3 contains 12 residues. Deletions cut 6 bases from V and 3 bases from J, with 10 bases between. Germline CDR1 is SQVTM and CDR2 is ANQGSEA. Repertoires were generated with immunoSEQ multiplex PCR, while TCRdb's copy carries only in-frame clones and drops some. Of roughly 710,000 clones listed, 80% to 90% are singletons. These data are also associated with another study on human thymus T cells. This second study notes: Finnish infants who were healthy and having corrective surgery for congenital heart defects made up the donors. Thymus was obtained from resections taken during corrective heart surgery. V and J genes seemed to be used with bias in thymic and blood repertoires. In unrelated individuals, thymic repertoires overlapped highly, according to related research.

Sequenced: thymocytes. The source of this sequence is a girl less than two years old with a congenital heart defect. The genes are TRBV29-1 and TRBJ2-3; no clear D. The CDR3 DNA reads as TGCAGCGTGGTAGAAGTAACAGATACGCAGTATTTT. Encoded protein: CSVVEVTDTQYF.